The 4 T cell receptor beta chains below all came from one sample that was sequenced in a study of neurological immune-mediated disorders. TCRdb re-derived calls from the 5' RACE reads in MiXCR, one entry per CDR3 protein. Of tens of thousands of distinct CDR3 sequences listed, about 3.2% are singletons. Time point meaning: longitudinal time-point 1 (baseline). Sequencing used PBMCs. The receptors shown here come from a woman aged 60-75 years with multiple sclerosis.

This clonotype was seen at least ten times. The chain couples TRBV20-1 to TRBJ1-2; a weak D match, TRBD1 (5 bases). CDR3 length: 13 amino acids. Germline CDR1 and CDR2: DFQATT and SNEGSKA (reference sequence). Trimming shortened V by 2 bases and J by 4 bases, and 11 bases separated the two germline ends. The CDR3 protein is CSARNRQTYGYTF. In DNA, the CDR3 is TGCAGTGCTAGAAACCGACAGACCTATGGCTACACCTTC.

This clonotype has ten or more counts. The chain carries TRBV29-1 and TRBJ2-7; D is unresolved. With 4 bases removed from V and 3 bases from J, the gap between germline ends came to 10 bases. Germline-derived CDR1 and CDR2 are SQVTM and ANQGSEA. There are 12 residues in the CDR3. CDR3 protein: CSVVVGNYEQYF. The CDR3 nucleotides read TGCAGCGTTGTTGTCGGAAACTACGAGCAGTACTTC.

This clonotype was seen many times. This rearrangement joins TRBV12-3 or TRBV12-4 to TRBJ1-1, with 9 bases identical to TRBD1. The trim removed 6 bases at V and 5 bases at J, leaving 4 bases unmatched. This CDR3 comprises 13 residues. The CDR3 sequence is CASSTGGRTEAFF. The CDR3 nucleotides read TGTGCCAGCAGCACAGGGGGCCGGACTGAAGCTTTCTTT.

This clonotype was counted at least ten times. V is TRBV5-1 and J is TRBJ2-2; the D gene is possibly TRBD1 (5 bases). The V gene's germline CDR1 is SGHRS and CDR2 YFSETQ. V was shortened by 2 bases and J by 3 bases, with 14 bases between the two germline ends. The CDR3 contains 16 residues. In DNA, the CDR3 is TGCGCCAGCAGCTTACAGGTGGCAATTGACACCGGGGAGCTGTTTTTT. This sequence encodes CASSLQVAIDTGELFF.